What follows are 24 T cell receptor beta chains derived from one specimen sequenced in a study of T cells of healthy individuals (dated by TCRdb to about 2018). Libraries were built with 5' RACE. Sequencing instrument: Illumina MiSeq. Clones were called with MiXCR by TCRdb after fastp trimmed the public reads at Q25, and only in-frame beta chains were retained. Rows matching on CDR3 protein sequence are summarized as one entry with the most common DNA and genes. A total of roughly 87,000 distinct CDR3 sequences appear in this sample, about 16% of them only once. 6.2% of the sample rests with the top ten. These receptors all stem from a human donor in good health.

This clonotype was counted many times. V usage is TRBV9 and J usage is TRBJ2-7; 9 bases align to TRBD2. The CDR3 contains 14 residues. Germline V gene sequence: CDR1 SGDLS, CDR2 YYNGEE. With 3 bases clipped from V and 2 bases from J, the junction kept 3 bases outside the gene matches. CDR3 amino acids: CASSATSGPYEQYF. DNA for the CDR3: TGTGCCAGCAGCGCGACTAGCGGCCCCTACGAGCAGTACTTC.

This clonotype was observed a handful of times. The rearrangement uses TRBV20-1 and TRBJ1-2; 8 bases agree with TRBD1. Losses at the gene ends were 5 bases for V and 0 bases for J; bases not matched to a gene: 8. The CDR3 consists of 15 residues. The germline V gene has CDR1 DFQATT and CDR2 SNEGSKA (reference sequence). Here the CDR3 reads CSALRAGGSNYGYTF. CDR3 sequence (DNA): TGCAGTGCTCTTAGGGCAGGGGGCTCTAACTATGGCTACACCTTC.

The CDR3 sequence: CASSNRPGQRGGNEQFF. The DNA for the CDR3 is TGTGCCAGCAGCAACAGGCCGGGACAAAGGGGGGGCAATGAGCAGTTCTTC. The rearrangement uses TRBV11-3 and TRBJ2-1; TRBD2 is a possible D gene (7 bases). Germline CDR1 is SGHNT and CDR2 is YENEEA. The CDR3 has 17 residues. V was cut by 5 bases and J by 6 bases, with 23 bases left in between. Full variable domain (outside the CDR3, taken from reference TRBV11-3 and TRBJ2-1): EAGVVQSPRYKIIEKKQPVAFWCNPISGHNTLYWYLQNLGQGPELLIRYENEEAVDDSQLPKDRFSAERLKGVDSTLKIQPAELGDSAVYLCASSNRPGQRGGNEQFFGPGTRLTVL.

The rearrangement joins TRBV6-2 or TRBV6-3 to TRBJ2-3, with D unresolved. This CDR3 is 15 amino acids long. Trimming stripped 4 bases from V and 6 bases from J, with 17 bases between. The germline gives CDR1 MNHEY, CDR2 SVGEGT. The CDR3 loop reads CASSSPSFGVDTQYF. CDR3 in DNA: TGTGCCAGCAGTTCCCCTAGTTTCGGTGTCGATACGCAGTATTTT.

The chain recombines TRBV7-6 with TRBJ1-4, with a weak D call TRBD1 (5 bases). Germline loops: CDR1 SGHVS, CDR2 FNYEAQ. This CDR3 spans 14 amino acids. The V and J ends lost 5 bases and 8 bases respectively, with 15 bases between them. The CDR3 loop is CASSLGGVGEKLFF. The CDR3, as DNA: TGTGCCAGCAGCCTGGGGGGAGTAGGCGAAAAACTGTTTTTT.

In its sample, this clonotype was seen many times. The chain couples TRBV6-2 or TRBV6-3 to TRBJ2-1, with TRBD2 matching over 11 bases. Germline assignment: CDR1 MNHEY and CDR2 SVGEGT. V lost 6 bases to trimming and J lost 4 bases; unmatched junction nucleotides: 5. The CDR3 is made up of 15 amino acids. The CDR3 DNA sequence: TGTGCCAGCAGGGTAGCGGGGGGGCCTTACAATGAGCAGTTCTTC. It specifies CASRVAGGPYNEQFF.

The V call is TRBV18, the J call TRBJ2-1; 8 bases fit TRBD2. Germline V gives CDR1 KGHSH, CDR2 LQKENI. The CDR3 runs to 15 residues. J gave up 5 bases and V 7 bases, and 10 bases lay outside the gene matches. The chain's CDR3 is CASCLAAGDNNEQFF. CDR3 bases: TGTGCCAGCTGCCTCGCAGCGGGGGACAACAATGAGCAGTTCTTC.

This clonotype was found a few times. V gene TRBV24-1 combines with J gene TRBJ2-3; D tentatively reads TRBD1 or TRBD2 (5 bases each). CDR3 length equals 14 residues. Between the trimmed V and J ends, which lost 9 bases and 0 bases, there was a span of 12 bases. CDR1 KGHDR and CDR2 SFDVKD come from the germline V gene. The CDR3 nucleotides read TGTGCCACCTGTCCGGGGCCTAGCACAGATACGCAGTATTTT. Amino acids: CATCPGPSTDTQYF.

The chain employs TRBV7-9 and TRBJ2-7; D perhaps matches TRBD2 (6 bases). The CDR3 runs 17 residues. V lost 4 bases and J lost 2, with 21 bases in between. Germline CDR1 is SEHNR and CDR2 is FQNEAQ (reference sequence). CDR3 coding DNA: TGTGCCAGCAGCTGGGCCCCCCGGGGAGGTTTAACCTACGAGCAGTACTTC. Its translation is CASSWAPRGGLTYEQYF.

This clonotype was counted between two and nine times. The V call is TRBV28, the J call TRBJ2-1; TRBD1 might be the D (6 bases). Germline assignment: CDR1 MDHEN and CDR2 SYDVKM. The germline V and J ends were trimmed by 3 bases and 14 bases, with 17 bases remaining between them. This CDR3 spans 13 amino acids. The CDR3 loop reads CASSFSAGTKEFF. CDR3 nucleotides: TGTGCCAGCAGTTTCTCGGCCGGGACAAAGGAGTTCTTC.

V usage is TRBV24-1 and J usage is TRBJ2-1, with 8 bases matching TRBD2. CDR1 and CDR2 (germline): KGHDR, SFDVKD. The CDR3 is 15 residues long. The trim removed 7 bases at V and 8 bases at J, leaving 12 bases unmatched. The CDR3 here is CATRYSGNPQHEQFF. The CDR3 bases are TGTGCCACCAGGTATAGCGGGAACCCCCAACATGAGCAGTTCTTC.

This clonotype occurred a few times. The CDR3 here is CASSLLRGDYGYTF. As DNA, the CDR3 is TGTGCCAGCAGTTTACTCCGGGGTGATTATGGCTACACCTTC. The rearrangement uses TRBV27 and TRBJ1-2; the D is unclear. CDR3 size: 14 residues. CDR1 and CDR2 from the germline V gene are MNHEY and SMNVEV (reference sequence). V was trimmed by 2 bases and J by 5 bases, leaving 12 bases between them.

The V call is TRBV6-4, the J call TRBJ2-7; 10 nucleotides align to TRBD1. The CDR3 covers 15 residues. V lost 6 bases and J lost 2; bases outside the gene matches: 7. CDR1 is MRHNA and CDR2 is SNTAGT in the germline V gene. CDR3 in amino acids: CASRRDRGSPYEQYF. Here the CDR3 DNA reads TGTGCCAGCAGGCGGGACAGGGGAAGTCCCTACGAGCAGTACTTC.

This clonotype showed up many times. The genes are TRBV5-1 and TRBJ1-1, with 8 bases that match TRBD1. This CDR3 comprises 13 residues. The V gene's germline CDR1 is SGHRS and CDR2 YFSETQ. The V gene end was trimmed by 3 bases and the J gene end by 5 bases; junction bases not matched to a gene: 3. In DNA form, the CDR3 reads TGCGCCAGCAGCTATGACAGGGGAACTGAAGCTTTCTTT. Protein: CASSYDRGTEAFF.

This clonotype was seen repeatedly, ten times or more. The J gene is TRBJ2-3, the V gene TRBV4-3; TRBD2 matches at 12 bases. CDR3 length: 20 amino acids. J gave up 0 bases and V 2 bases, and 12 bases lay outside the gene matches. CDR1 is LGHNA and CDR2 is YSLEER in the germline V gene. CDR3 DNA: TGCGCCAGCAGCCAACAAGGGACTAGCGGGCAGAGGACTAGCACAGATACGCAGTATTTT. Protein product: CASSQQGTSGQRTSTDTQYF.

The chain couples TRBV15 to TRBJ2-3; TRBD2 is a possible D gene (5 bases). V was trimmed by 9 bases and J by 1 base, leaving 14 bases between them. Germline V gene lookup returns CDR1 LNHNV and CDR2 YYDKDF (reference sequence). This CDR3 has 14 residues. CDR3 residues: CATRVERGTDTQYF. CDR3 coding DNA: TGTGCCACGAGGGTGGAGAGAGGCACAGATACGCAGTATTTT.

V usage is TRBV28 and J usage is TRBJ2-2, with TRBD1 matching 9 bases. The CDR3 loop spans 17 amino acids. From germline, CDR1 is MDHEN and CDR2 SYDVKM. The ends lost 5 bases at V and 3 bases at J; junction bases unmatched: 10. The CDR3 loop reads CASSPRGTGIDTGELFF. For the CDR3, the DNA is TGTGCCAGCAGTCCCAGGGGGACAGGGATCGACACCGGGGAGCTGTTTTTT.

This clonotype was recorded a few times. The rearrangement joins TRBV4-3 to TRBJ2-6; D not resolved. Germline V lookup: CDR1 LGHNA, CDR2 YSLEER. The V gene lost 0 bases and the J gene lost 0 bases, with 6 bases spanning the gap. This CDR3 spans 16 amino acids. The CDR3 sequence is CASSQEPDSGANVLTF. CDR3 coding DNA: TGCGCCAGCAGCCAAGAACCGGACTCTGGGGCCAACGTCCTGACTTTC.

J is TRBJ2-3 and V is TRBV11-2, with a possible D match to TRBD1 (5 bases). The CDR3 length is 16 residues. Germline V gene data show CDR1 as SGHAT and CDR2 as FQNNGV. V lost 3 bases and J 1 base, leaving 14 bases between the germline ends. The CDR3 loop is CASSLESGAGTDTQYF. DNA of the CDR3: TGTGCCAGCAGCTTGGAGTCTGGGGCGGGCACAGATACGCAGTATTTT.

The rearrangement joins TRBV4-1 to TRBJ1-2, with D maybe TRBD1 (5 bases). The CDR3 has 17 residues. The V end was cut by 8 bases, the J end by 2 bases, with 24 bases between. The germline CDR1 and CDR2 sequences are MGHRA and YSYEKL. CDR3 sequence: CASPGIGALGTNYGYTF. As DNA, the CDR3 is TGCGCCAGCCCAGGTATTGGTGCGTTAGGGACGAACTATGGCTACACCTTC.

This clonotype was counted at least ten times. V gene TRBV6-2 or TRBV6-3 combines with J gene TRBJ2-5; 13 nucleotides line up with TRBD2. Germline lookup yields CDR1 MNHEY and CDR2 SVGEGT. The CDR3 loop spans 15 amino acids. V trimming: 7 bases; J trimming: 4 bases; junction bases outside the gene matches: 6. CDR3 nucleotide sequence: TGTGCCAGCAAGACGGGACTAGCGGGACCAGAGACCCAGTACTTC. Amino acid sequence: CASKTGLAGPETQYF.

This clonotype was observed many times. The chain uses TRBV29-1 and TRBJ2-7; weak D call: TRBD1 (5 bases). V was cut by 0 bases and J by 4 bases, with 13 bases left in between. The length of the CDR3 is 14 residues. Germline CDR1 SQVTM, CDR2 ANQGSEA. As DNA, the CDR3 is TGCAGCGTTGAAGAGTCAAGGGGCAAGTACGAGCAGTACTTC. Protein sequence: CSVEESRGKYEQYF.

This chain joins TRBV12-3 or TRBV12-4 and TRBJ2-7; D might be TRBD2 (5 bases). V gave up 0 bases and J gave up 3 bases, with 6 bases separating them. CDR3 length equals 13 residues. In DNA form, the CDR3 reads TGTGCCAGCAGTTTAGCGGAGGACTACGAGCAGTACTTC. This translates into CASSLAEDYEQYF.

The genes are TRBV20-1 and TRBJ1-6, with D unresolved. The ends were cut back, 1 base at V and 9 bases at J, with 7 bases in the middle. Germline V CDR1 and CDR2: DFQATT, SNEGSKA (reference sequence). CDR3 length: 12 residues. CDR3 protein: CSARGHFSPLHF. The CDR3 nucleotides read TGCAGTGCTAGAGGGCACTTTTCACCCCTCCACTTT.